This section outlines one T cell receptor (beta chain) sequence together with its context. Its antigen is currently unknown. The data stem from a study of T cell responses to AZD1222 COVID-19 vaccine. Profiling relied on immunoSEQ multiplex PCR, and the TCRdb table lists in-frame clones only, not all of them. The sample consists of around 35,000 clones, 65% to 90% of them appearing once. Study outcomes and limitations: Scientists sampled the repertoires only once the peak T cell response had passed.

This CDR3 is built from 14 residues. Looked up from germline, CDR1 is LGHDT and CDR2 is YNNKEL (reference sequence). Trimming removed 0 bases at V and 5 bases at J, with 10 bases between. The clonotype comes from an adult who received the AZD1222 COVID-19 vaccine. The rearrangement links TRBV3-1 (or the pseudogene TRBV3-2) to TRBJ1-1; possibly TRBD1 for D (5 bases). The material sequenced was peripheral blood, taken 28 days after the second AZD1222 dose. The chain's CDR3 is CASSQDREWTEAFF. CDR3 DNA sequence: TGTGCCAGCAGCCAAGACAGGGAATGGACTGAAGCTTTCTTT.